The 29 T cell receptor beta chains listed next were all sequenced from one sample in a study of T cell responses to AZD1222 COVID-19 vaccine. Generated by immunoSEQ multiplex PCR, the TCRdb table keeps only in-frame clones and is missing some. The sample has around 140,000 clones; 85% to 90% are singletons. The sample here was peripheral blood, taken 28 days after the second AZD1222 dose. Receptors originate from an adult who received the AZD1222 COVID-19 vaccine.

The J gene is TRBJ2-3, the V gene TRBV5-1; D is perhaps TRBD2 (7 bases). V was shortened by 0 bases and J by 2 bases, with 19 bases between the two germline ends. Germline V gives CDR1 SGHRS, CDR2 YFSETQ. The CDR3 totals 18 residues. CDR3 region: CASSLASGGASSTDTQYF. CDR3 nucleotides: TGCGCCAGCAGCTTGGCCTCGGGGGGCGCTTCTTCCACAGATACGCAGTATTTT.

The chain has TRBV7-9 and TRBJ1-2, with TRBD1 as a possible D gene (5 bases). CDR3 length equals 14 residues. The germline V and J ends were trimmed by 3 bases and 6 bases, with 14 bases remaining between them. Germline V gene sequence: CDR1 SEHNR, CDR2 FQNEAQ (reference sequence). The CDR3, as DNA: TGTGCCAGCAGCTTGGGGCCGGGGCCCGATGGCTACACCTTC. This translates into CASSLGPGPDGYTF. The variable domain in full, with the rest retrieved from reference TRBV7-9 and TRBJ1-2, is DTGVSQNPRHKITKRGQNVTFRCDPISEHNRLYWYRQTLGQGPEFLTYFQNEAQLEKSRLLSDRFSAERPKGSFSTLEIQRTEQGDSAMYLCASSLGPGPDGYTFGSGTRLTVV.

This chain uses TRBV28 with TRBJ1-5, with 12 bases fitting TRBD1. From germline, CDR1 is MDHEN and CDR2 SYDVKM. This CDR3 contains 15 residues. Trimming removed 4 bases from V and 5 bases from J; junction bases left unmatched: 3. The CDR3 loop is CASSWDRGRDQPQHF. The CDR3, as DNA: TGTGCCAGCAGTTGGGACAGGGGGCGGGATCAGCCCCAGCATTTT.

The chain carries TRBV19 and TRBJ2-7; TRBD1 matches 8 bases. CDR1 is LNHDA, CDR2 SQIVND, per germline (reference sequence). This CDR3 contains 15 residues. J gave up 6 bases and V 2 bases, and 9 bases lay outside the gene matches. CDR3 DNA: TGTGCCAGTAGTATAAGATCCGGGACAGGTCTCGAGCAGTACTTC. It translates to CASSIRSGTGLEQYF.

This clone was seen just once. The chain joins TRBV24-1 to TRBJ2-7, with D maybe TRBD2 (5 bases). V dropped 6 bases and J dropped 2 bases, with 10 bases sitting between them. Per germline, CDR1 KGHDR and CDR2 SFDVKD. The length of the CDR3 is 13 residues. CDR3 in DNA: TGTGCCACCAGTCAGAGGGCTCCCTACGAGCAGTACGTC. Translating it yields CATSQRAPYEQYV.

The chain combines TRBV15 with TRBJ2-1, with 8 nucleotides matching TRBD1. With V trimmed by 0 bases and J by 7 bases, 11 bases remained unmatched. From germline, CDR1 is LNHNV and CDR2 YYDKDF (reference sequence). The length of the CDR3 is 17 residues. CDR3 loop: CATSRDGGQGAVNEQFF. In DNA, the CDR3 is TGTGCCACCAGCAGAGATGGGGGCCAGGGGGCGGTGAATGAGCAGTTCTTC.

This clone was seen just once. The chain couples TRBV5-8 to TRBJ2-3; maybe TRBD2 (6 bases). In germline, CDR1 is SGHTS, CDR2 YDEGEE. V shed 4 bases and J shed 4 bases, with 13 bases lying between them. This CDR3 spans 14 amino acids. CDR3 bases: TGTGCCAGCAGCCGGGGGTTTGACGCAGATACGCAGTATTTT. Protein: CASSRGFDADTQYF.

J is TRBJ2-3 and V is TRBV11-2; 9 nucleotides agree with TRBD2. Germline V gives CDR1 SGHAT, CDR2 FQNNGV. The CDR3 covers 17 residues. After removal of 1 base from V and 0 bases from J, the junction contained 5 bases not matched to a gene. DNA of the CDR3: TGTGCCAGCAGCTTAGGCCCTAGCGGGACGAGCACAGATACGCAGTATTTT. This encodes CASSLGPSGTSTDTQYF.

The rearrangement links TRBV3-1 (or the pseudogene TRBV3-2) to TRBJ1-2, with D possibly TRBD1 on 5 matching bases. Trimming pared 2 bases from V and 10 bases from J, leaving 8 bases between. Germline CDR1 is LGHDT and CDR2 is YNNKEL (reference sequence). CDR3 length equals 11 residues. The CDR3 reads CASSQWGLYTF. CDR3 nucleotides: TGTGCCAGCAGCCAATGGGGACTCTACACCTTC.

The CDR3 nucleotides read TGTGCCAGCAGTGAAACAGGTTACAATGAGCAGTTCTTC. It is translated as CASSETGYNEQFF. This chain joins TRBV2 and TRBJ2-1; weak D call: TRBD1 (5 bases). From germline, CDR1 is SNHLY and CDR2 FYNNEI. Trimming pared 2 bases from V and 4 bases from J, leaving 6 bases between. This CDR3 has 13 amino acids.

The chain couples TRBV9 to TRBJ2-3; TRBD2 agrees at 8 bases. CDR1 is SGDLS and CDR2 is YYNGEE in the germline V gene. V shed 3 bases, J shed 5 bases, and the junction held 14 bases outside the gene matches. The CDR3 sequence is 17 residues long. CDR3 protein: CASSAEAGGPQRDTQYF. In nucleotides, the CDR3 is TGTGCCAGCAGCGCGGAGGCGGGAGGCCCGCAGAGAGATACGCAGTATTTT.

The chain joins TRBV5-1 to TRBJ2-1; no firm D call. The V gene's germline CDR1 is SGHRS and CDR2 YFSETQ. The CDR3 loop spans 11 amino acids. V shed 3 bases and J shed 2 bases, with 0 bases lying between them. The CDR3 spells CASSSYNEQFF. The CDR3 nucleotides read TGCGCCAGCAGCTCCTACAATGAGCAGTTCTTC. Full variable domain (outside the CDR3, taken from reference TRBV5-1 and TRBJ2-1): KAGVTQTPRYLIKTRGQQVTLSCSPISGHRSVSWYQQTPGQGLQFLFEYFSETQRNKGNFPGRFSGRQFSNSRSEMNVSTLELGDSALYLCASSSYNEQFFGPGTRLTVL.

CDR3 residues: CASSTLAAGNMNEQFF. CDR3 nucleotides: TGTGCCAGCAGTACCCTGGCAGCGGGGAATATGAATGAGCAGTTCTTC. This rearrangement joins TRBV7-8 to TRBJ2-1, with 7 bases that match TRBD2. V was pared by 6 bases and J by 7 bases, with 15 bases of the junction left unmatched. The CDR3 consists of 16 residues. CDR1 and CDR2 from the germline V gene are SGHVS and FQNEAQ.

This clone showed up just a few times. J is TRBJ2-1 and V is TRBV5-4; 10 positions match TRBD2. The V segment lost 3 bases and the J segment 2 bases; nucleotides outside the gene matches: 2. This CDR3 region has 15 residues. CDR1 and CDR2 from the germline V gene are SGHNT and YYREEE (reference sequence). CDR3 region: CASSSGLAAYNEQFF. The DNA for the CDR3 is TGTGCCAGCAGCTCCGGACTAGCGGCCTACAATGAGCAGTTCTTC.

The chain recombines TRBV19 with TRBJ1-1; D gene ambiguous. The CDR3 loop spans 14 amino acids. The V end lost 3 bases, the J end lost 4 bases, and 12 bases lay between the germline ends. Germline V gene sequence: CDR1 LNHDA, CDR2 SQIVND (reference sequence). The CDR3 bases are TGTGCCAGTAGTATGGGCGGTTTGGCCACTGAAGCTTTCTTT. Its translation is CASSMGGLATEAFF. The full variable domain, in which reference TRBV19 and TRBJ1-1 provide the parts outside the CDR3, is DGGITQSPKYLFRKEGQNVTLSCEQNLNHDAMYWYRQDPGQGLRLIYYSQIVNDFQKGDIAEGYSVSREKKESFPLTVTSAQKNPTAFYLCASSMGGLATEAFFGQGTRLTVV.

The J gene is TRBJ2-5, the V gene TRBV14, with no clear D. V was trimmed by 1 base and J by 0 bases, leaving 15 bases between them. This CDR3 has 17 amino acids. CDR1 is SGHDN and CDR2 is FVKESK in the germline V gene. The CDR3: CASSQVSRWIDQETQYF. CDR3 bases: TGTGCCAGCAGCCAAGTGAGCAGGTGGATCGACCAAGAGACCCAGTACTTC.

V is TRBV18 and J is TRBJ1-3, with D unresolved. CDR1 and CDR2 (germline): KGHSH, LQKENI. V shed 1 base and J shed 0 bases, with 7 bases lying between them. The CDR3 runs 15 residues. The CDR3 sequence: CASSPLGSSGNTIYF. The CDR3 DNA reads TGTGCCAGCTCACCACTCGGAAGCTCTGGAAACACCATATATTTT.

This clone was counted once. The chain links TRBV9 to TRBJ1-2; D call uncertain. The CDR3 spans 13 residues. With 0 bases removed from V and 0 bases from J, the gap between germline ends came to 3 bases. Germline CDR1 reads SGDLS; CDR2 reads YYNGEE. The DNA of the CDR3 is TGTGCCAGCAGCGTAGAGCCTAACTATGGCTACACCTTC. Amino acids: CASSVEPNYGYTF. The complete variable domain, with remaining parts taken from reference TRBV9 and TRBJ1-2, reads DSGVTQTPKHLITATGQRVTLRCSPRSGDLSVYWYQQSLDQGLQFLIQYYNGEERAKGNILERFSAQQFPDLHSELNLSSLELGDSALYFCASSVEPNYGYTFGSGTRLTVV.

This clone appeared once. This chain connects TRBV7-9 to TRBJ2-2; D is ambiguous. The ends were cut back, 0 bases at V and 6 bases at J, with 8 bases in the middle. There are 14 residues in the CDR3. The V gene's germline CDR1 is SEHNR and CDR2 FQNEAQ (reference sequence). The CDR3 here is CASSLAVSAGELFF. CDR3 bases: TGTGCCAGCAGCTTAGCCGTATCGGCCGGGGAGCTGTTTTTT.

J is TRBJ1-4 and V is TRBV19, with 9 nucleotides matching TRBD1. Looked up from germline, CDR1 is LNHDA and CDR2 is SQIVND (reference sequence). The CDR3 length is 13 residues. The V segment lost 7 bases and the J segment 7 bases; nucleotides outside the gene matches: 4. The CDR3 DNA sequence: TGTGCCAGTACGGACAGGGGCGGTGAAAAACTGTTTTTT. Translating it yields CASTDRGGEKLFF.

The chain employs TRBV4-2 and TRBJ1-1; perhaps TRBD1 as D (6 bases). CDR1 and CDR2 (germline): LGHNA, YNFKEQ. The CDR3 contains 14 residues. V dropped 0 bases and J dropped 5 bases, with 10 bases sitting between them. CDR3 loop: CASSQEGARTEAFF. For the CDR3, the DNA is TGTGCCAGCAGCCAAGAGGGGGCAAGGACTGAAGCTTTCTTT.

The V gene is TRBV11-2, the J gene TRBJ2-5, with 14 nucleotides matching TRBD2. The CDR3 consists of 15 residues. Germline V gives CDR1 SGHAT, CDR2 FQNNGV. The trim removed 5 bases at V and 3 bases at J, leaving 2 bases unmatched. The CDR3 region has the DNA TGTGCCAGCAGCATGACTAGCGGGGGGGAAGAGACCCAGTACTTC. Its translation is CASSMTSGGEETQYF.

This chain links TRBV4-3 with TRBJ1-2; TRBD1 agrees at 9 bases. With 0 bases clipped from V and 6 bases from J, the junction kept 8 bases outside the gene matches. The CDR3 contains 16 residues. Germline V lookup: CDR1 LGHNA, CDR2 YSLEER. For the CDR3, the DNA is TGCGCCAGCAGCCAAGATCTCCGGACAGGGGCGGATGGCTACACCTTC. It encodes CASSQDLRTGADGYTF.

The CDR3 bases are TGTGCCAGCAGTTTACTTCTAGACAGCTCCAATCAGCCCCAGCATTTT. The encoded protein is CASSLLLDSSNQPQHF. The rearrangement uses TRBV6-5 and TRBJ1-5; D possibly corresponds to TRBD1 (5 bases). V lost 4 bases, J lost 3 bases, and 16 bases lay in between. Per the germline V gene, CDR1 is MNHEY and CDR2 is SVGAGI. The CDR3 contains 16 residues.

This chain joins TRBV24-1 and TRBJ2-5; the D gene could be TRBD1 or TRBD2 (5 bases each). Germline V gene sequence: CDR1 KGHDR, CDR2 SFDVKD. This CDR3 has 15 amino acids. V shed 1 base and J shed 7 bases, with 15 bases lying between them. The CDR3 DNA follows: TGTGCCACCAGTGATTTTACGGCCGAGGGGTTGACCCAGTACTTC. Protein sequence: CATSDFTAEGLTQYF.

This clone was detected only once. This chain links TRBV6-1 with TRBJ1-5, with D unresolved. Germline V gene lookup returns CDR1 MNHNS and CDR2 SASEGT. The germline V and J ends were trimmed by 3 bases and 5 bases, with 11 bases remaining between them. The CDR3 is 14 amino acids. CDR3 sequence: CASSEASGYQPQHF. CDR3 nucleotide sequence: TGTGCCAGCAGTGAGGCCAGTGGGTATCAGCCCCAGCATTTT.

The CDR3 loop reads CASSPRQGNYGYTF. Written as DNA, the CDR3 is TGTGCCAGCAGTCCCAGACAGGGGAACTATGGCTACACCTTC. The chain couples TRBV27 to TRBJ1-2, with 8 positions matching TRBD1. Germline assignment: CDR1 MNHEY and CDR2 SMNVEV (reference sequence). CDR3 length equals 14 residues. V was clipped by 5 bases and J by 2 bases; unmatched bases: 4.

The genes are TRBV7-6 and TRBJ2-7, with TRBD2 matching 11 bases. The CDR3 spans 16 residues. Trimming took 0 bases from V and 3 from J; bases not matched to a gene: 4. From germline, CDR1 is SGHVS and CDR2 FNYEAQ. CDR3 residues: CASSLAVAGGIYEQYF. CDR3 bases: TGTGCCAGCAGCTTAGCGGTAGCGGGAGGGATCTACGAGCAGTACTTC. Full variable domain (remainder filled in from reference TRBV7-6 and TRBJ2-7): GAGVSQSPRYKVTKRGQDVALRCDPISGHVSLYWYRQALGQGPEFLTYFNYEAQQDKSGLPNDRFSAERPEGSISTLTIQRTEQRDSAMYRCASSLAVAGGIYEQYFGPGTRLTVT.

CDR3 in DNA: TGTGCCAGCTCACGGGGAATCAATGAAAAACTGTTTTTT. It specifies CASSRGINEKLFF. The V call is TRBV18, the J call TRBJ1-4; D unresolved. The CDR3 runs to 13 residues. The germline V gene encodes CDR1 KGHSH and CDR2 LQKENI. Trimming cost V 4 bases and J 5 bases, with 8 bases left between them.